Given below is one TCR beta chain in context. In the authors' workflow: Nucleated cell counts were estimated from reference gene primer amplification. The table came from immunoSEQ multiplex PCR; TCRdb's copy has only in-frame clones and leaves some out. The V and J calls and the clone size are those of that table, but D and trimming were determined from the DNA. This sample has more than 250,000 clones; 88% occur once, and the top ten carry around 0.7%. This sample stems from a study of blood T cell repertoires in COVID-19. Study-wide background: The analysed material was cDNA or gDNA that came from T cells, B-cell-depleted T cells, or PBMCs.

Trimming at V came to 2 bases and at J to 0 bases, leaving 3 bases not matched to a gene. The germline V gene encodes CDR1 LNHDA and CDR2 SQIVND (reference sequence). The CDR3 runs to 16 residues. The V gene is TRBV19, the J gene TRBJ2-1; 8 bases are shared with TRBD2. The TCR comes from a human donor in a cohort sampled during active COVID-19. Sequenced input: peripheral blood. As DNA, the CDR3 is TGTGCCAGTAGTATAAGCGGGGGCCTCTCCTACAATGAGCAGTTCTTC. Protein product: CASSISGGLSYNEQFF.